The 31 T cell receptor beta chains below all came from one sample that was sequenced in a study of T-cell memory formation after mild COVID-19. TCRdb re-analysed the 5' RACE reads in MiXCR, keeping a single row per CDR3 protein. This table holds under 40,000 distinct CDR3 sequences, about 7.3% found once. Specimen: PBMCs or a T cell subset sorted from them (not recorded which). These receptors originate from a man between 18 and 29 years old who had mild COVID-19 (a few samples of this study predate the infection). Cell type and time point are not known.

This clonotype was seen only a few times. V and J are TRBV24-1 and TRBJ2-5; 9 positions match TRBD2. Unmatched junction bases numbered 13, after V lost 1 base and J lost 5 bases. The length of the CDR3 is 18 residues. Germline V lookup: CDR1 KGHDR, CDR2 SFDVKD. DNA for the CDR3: TGTGCCACCAGTGATTTCACCTACGCGGGGGGGCGGGCTGAGACCCAGTACTTC. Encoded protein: CATSDFTYAGGRAETQYF.

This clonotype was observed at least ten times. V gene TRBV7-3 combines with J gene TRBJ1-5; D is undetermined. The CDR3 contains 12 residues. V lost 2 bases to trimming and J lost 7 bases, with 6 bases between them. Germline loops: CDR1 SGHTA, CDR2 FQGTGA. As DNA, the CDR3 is TGTGCCAGCAGCTTATTAGGGCAGCCCCAGCATTTT. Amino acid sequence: CASSLLGQPQHF.

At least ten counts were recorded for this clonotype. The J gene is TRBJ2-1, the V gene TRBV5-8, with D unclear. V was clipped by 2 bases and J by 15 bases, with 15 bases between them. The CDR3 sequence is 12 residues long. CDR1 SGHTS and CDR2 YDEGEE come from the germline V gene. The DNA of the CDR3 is TGTGCCAGCAGCTTACTTCTATCCGGAGCGTTCTTC. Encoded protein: CASSLLLSGAFF.

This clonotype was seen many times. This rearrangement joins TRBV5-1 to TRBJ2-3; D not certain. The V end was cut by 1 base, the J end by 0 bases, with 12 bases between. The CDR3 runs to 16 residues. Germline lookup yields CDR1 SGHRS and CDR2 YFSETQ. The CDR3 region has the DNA TGCGCCAGCAGCTTGTTATATGGCTGGAGCACAGATACGCAGTATTTT. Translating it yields CASSLLYGWSTDTQYF.

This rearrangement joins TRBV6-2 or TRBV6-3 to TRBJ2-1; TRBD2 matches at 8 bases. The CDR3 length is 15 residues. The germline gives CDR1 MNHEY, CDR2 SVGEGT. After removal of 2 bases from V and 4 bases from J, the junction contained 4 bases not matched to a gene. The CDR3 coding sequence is TGTGCCAGCAGTTACGATACGGGGGGGTACAATGAGCAGTTCTTC. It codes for CASSYDTGGYNEQFF.

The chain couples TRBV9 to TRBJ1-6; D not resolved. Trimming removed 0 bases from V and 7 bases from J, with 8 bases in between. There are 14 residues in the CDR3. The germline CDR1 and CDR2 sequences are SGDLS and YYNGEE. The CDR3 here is CASSVAPLNSPLHF. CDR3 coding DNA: TGTGCCAGCAGCGTAGCACCTCTAAATTCACCCCTCCACTTT.

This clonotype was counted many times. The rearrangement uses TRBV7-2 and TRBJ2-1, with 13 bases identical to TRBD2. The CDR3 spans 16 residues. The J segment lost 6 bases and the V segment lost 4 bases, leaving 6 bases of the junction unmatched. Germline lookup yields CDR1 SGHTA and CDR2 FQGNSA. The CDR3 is CASSSWRLAGGNEQFF. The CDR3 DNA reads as TGTGCCAGCAGCTCATGGCGACTAGCGGGGGGCAATGAGCAGTTCTTC. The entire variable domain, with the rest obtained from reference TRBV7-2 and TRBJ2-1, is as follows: GAGVSQSPSNKVTEKGKDVELRCDPISGHTALYWYRQSLGQGLEFLIYFQGNSAPDKSGLPSDRFSAERTGGSVSTLTIQRTQQEDSAVYLCASSSWRLAGGNEQFFGPGTRLTVL.

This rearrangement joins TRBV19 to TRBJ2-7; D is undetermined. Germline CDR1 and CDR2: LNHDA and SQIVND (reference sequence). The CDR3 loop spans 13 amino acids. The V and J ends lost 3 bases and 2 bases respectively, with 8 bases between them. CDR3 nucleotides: TGTGCCAGTAGTATGCGGAGAACCTACGAGCAGTACGTC. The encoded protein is CASSMRRTYEQYV.

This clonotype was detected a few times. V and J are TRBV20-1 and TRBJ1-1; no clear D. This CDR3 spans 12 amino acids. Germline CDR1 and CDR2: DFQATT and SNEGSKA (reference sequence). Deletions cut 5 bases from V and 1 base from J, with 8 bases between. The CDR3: CSAWMANTEAFF. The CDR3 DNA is TGCAGTGCTTGGATGGCGAACACTGAAGCTTTCTTT.

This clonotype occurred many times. The CDR3, as DNA: TGTGCCTGGAGTAAACAGGTCTCCTACGAGCAGTACTTC. Translated, it gives CAWSKQVSYEQYF. This chain connects TRBV30 to TRBJ2-7; D may be TRBD1 (5 bases). V lost 2 bases, J lost 0 bases, and 8 bases lay in between. CDR1 is GTSNPN and CDR2 is SVGIG in the germline V gene (reference sequence). This CDR3 spans 13 amino acids.

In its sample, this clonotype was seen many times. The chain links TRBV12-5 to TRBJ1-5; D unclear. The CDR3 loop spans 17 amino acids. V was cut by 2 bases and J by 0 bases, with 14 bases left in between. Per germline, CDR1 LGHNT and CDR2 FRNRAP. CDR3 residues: CASGLPHGRDSNQPQHF. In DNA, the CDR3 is TGTGCTAGTGGTTTGCCCCACGGACGGGATAGCAATCAGCCCCAGCATTTT.

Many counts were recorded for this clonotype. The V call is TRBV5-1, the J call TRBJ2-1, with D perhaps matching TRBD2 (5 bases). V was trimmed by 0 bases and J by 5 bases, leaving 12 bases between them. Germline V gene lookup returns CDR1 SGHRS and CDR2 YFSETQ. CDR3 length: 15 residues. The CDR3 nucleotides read TGCGCCAGCAGCTTGGCGGTCCTCGGGGACAATGAGCAGTTCTTC. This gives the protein CASSLAVLGDNEQFF.

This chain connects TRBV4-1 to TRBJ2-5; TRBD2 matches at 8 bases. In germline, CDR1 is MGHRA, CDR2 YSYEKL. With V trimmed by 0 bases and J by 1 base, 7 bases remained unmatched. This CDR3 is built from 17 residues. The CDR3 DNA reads TGCGCCAGCAGCCAAGAGTGGCGGGGGGCCCTCCAAGAGACCCAGTACTTC. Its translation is CASSQEWRGALQETQYF.

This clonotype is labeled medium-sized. This chain's CDR3 is CASSTSRDSWFQQYF. The CDR3 nucleotides read TGTGCCAGCAGCACCAGCCGGGACAGTTGGTTTCAGCAGTACTTC. The rearrangement uses TRBV7-9 and TRBJ2-7, with 7 bases lining up with TRBD1. The CDR3 is 15 amino acids. J was trimmed by 8 bases and V by 5 bases; bases with no gene match: 15. Per germline, CDR1 SEHNR and CDR2 FQNEAQ (reference sequence).

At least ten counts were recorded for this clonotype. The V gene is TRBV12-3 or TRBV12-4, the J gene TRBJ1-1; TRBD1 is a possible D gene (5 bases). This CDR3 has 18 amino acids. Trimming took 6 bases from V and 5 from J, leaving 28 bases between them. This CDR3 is CASRAPGRPNIIGTEAFF. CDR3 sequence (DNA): TGTGCCAGCAGAGCCCCGGGACGCCCGAACATTATAGGGACTGAAGCTTTCTTT.

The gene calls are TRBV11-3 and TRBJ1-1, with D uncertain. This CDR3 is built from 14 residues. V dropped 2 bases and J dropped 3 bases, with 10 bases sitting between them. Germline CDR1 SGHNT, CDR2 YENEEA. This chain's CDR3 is CASSLNGAYTEAFF. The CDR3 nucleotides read TGTGCCAGCAGCTTAAACGGAGCCTACACTGAAGCTTTCTTT.

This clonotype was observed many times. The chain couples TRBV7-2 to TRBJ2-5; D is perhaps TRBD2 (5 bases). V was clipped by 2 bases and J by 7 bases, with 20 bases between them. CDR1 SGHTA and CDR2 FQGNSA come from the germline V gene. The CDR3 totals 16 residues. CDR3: CASSLTGYGRGGTQYF. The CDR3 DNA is TGTGCCAGCAGCTTAACGGGTTATGGCCGTGGAGGGACCCAGTACTTC.

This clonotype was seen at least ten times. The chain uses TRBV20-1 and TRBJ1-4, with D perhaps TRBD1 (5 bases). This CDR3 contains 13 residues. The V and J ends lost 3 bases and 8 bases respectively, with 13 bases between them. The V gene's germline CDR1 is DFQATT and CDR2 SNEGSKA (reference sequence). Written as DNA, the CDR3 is TGCAGTGCTAGGGACGGGACTTTGGAAAAACTGTTTTTT. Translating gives CSARDGTLEKLFF.

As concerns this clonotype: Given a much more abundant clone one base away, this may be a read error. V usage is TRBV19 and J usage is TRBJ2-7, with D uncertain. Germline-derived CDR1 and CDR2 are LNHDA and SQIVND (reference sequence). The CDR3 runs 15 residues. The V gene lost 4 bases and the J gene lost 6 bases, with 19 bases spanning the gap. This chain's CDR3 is CASSRKAVGHLEQYF. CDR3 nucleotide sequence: TGTGCCAGTAGTAGAAAGGCGGTCGGGCACCTCGAGCAGTACTTC.

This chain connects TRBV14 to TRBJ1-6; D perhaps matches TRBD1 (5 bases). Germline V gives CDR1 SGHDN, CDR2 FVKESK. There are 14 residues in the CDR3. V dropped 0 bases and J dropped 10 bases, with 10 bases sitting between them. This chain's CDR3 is CASSQEGARSPLHF. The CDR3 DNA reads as TGTGCCAGCAGCCAAGAAGGGGCAAGATCACCCCTCCACTTT.

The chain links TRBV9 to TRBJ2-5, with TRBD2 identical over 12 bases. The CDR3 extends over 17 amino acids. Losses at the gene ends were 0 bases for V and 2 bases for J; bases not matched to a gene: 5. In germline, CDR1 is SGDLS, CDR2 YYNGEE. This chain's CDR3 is CASSVGLLAGGQETQYF. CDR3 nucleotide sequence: TGTGCCAGCAGCGTAGGTCTTCTAGCGGGGGGGCAAGAGACCCAGTACTTC.

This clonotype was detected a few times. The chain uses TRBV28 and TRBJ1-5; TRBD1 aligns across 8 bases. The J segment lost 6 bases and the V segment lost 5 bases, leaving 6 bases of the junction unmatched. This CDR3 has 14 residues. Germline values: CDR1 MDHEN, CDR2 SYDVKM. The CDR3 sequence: CASSVPGGRQPQHF. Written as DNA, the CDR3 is TGTGCCAGCAGTGTGCCAGGGGGCCGTCAGCCCCAGCATTTT.

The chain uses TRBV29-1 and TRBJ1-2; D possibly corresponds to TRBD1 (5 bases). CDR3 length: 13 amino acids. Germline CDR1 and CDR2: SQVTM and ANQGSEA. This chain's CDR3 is CTIGTGGPYGYTF. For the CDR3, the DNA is TGCACCATTGGGACGGGCGGACCCTATGGCTACACCTTC.

The chain's CDR3 is CASSYSGAARDEQYF. In DNA form, the CDR3 reads TGTGCCAGCAGTTACTCGGGCGCCGCTCGGGACGAGCAGTACTTC. The chain couples TRBV6-2 or TRBV6-3 to TRBJ2-7; D not resolved. V was pared by 0 bases and J by 5 bases, with 14 bases between. This CDR3 region has 15 residues. Per germline, CDR1 MNHEY and CDR2 SVGEGT.

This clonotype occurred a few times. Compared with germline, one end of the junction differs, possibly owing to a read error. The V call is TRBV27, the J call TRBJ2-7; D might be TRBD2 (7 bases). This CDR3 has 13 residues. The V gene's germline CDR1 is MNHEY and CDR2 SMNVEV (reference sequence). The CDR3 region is CASSLKRGAALWF. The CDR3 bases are TGTGCCAGCAGTTTAAAACGGGGGGCGGCTCTTTGGTTC.

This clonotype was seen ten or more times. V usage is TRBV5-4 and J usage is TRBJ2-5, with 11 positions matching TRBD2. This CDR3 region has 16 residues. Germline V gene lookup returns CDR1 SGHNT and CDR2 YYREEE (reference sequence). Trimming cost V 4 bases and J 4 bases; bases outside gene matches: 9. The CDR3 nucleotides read TGTGCCAGCAGCCGACAGACTAGCGGGGCCGGAGAGACCCAGTACTTC. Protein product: CASSRQTSGAGETQYF.

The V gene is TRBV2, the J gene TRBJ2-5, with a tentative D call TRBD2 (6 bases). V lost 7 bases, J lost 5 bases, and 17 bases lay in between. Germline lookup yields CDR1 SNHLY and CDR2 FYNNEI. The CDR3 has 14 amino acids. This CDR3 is CASTGQGGLETQYF. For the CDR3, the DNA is TGTGCCAGCACGGGGCAGGGAGGTTTGGAGACCCAGTACTTC.

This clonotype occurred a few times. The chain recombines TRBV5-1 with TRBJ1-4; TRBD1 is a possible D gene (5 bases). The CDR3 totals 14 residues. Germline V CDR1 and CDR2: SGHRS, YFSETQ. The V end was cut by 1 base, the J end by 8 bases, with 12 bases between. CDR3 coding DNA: TGCGCCAGCAGCTTGTGGGGCCCGGGGGAAAAACTGTTTTTT. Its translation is CASSLWGPGEKLFF.

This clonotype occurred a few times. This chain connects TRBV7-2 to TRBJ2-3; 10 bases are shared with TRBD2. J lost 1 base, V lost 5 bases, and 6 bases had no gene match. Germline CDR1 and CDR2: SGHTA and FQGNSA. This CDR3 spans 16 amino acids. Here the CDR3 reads CASSRNSGGGTDTQYF. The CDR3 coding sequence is TGTGCCAGCAGCCGAAACAGCGGGGGGGGCACAGATACGCAGTATTTT.

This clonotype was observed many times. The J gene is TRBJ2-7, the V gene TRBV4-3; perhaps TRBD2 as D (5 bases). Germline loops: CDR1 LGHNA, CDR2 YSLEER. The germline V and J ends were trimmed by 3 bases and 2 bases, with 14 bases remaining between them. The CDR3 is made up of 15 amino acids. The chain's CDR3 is CASSHLASGAYEQYF. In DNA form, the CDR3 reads TGCGCCAGCAGCCACTTGGCCAGCGGTGCCTACGAGCAGTACTTC.

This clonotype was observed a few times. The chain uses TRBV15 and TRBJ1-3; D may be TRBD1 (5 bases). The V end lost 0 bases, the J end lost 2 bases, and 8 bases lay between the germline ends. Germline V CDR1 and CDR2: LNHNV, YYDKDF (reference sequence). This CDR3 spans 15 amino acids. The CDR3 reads CATSRDWGPGNTIYF. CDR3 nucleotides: TGTGCCACCAGCAGAGATTGGGGCCCTGGAAACACCATATATTTT.